This T cell receptor beta chain was sequenced in a study of T cell responses to AZD1222 COVID-19 vaccine. Study-level findings and limits: Nearly half of spike-specific TCRs reportedly target unmutated variant regions. Once two AZD1222 doses were given, Spike-specific TCR breadth and depth went up.

Germline V CDR1 and CDR2: SGHDT, YYEEEE. V lost 4 bases, J lost 5 bases, and 18 bases lay in between. The CDR3 length is 15 residues. Generated by immunoSEQ multiplex PCR, the TCRdb table keeps only in-frame clones and is missing some. The repertoire consists of tens of thousands of clones, with 90% occurring once and the leading ten covering roughly 9.1%. Of note for this clone: The antigen remains unidentified.

The source was peripheral blood, collected on day 0 of AZD1222 vaccination. The TCR was taken from an adult in good health. The chain uses TRBV5-6 and TRBJ1-1; D gene unclear. The CDR3 is CASSPSKSGWTEAFF. CDR3 nucleotide sequence: TGTGCCAGCAGCCCGTCCAAAAGTGGGTGGACTGAAGCTTTCTTT.